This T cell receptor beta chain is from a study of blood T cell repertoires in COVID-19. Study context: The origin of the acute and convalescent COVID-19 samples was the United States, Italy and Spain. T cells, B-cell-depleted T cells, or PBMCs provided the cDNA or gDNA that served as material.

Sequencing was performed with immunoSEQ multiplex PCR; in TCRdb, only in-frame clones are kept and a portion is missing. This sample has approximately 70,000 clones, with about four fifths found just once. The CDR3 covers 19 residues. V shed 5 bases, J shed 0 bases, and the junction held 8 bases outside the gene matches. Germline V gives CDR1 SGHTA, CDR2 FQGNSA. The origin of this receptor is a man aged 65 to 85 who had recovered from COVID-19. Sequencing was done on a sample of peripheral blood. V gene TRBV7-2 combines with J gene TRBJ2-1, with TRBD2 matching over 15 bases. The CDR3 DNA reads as TGTGCCAGCAGCCACCCCGGGACTAGCGGGGGGAGCTCCTACAATGAGCAGTTCTTC. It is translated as CASSHPGTSGGSSYNEQFF.